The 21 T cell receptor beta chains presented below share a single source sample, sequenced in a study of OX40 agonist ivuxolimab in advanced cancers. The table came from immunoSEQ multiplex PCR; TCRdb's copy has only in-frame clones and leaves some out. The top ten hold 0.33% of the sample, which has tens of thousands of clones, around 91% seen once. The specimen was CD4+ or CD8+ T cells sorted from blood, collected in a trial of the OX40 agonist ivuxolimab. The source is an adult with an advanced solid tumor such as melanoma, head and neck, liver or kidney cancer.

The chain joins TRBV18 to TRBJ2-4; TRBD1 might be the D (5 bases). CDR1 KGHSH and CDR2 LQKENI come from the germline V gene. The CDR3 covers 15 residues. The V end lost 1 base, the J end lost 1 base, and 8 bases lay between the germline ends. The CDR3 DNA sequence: TGTGCCAGCTCACCACGTGCAGGGGCCAAAAACATTCAGTACTTC. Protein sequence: CASSPRAGAKNIQYF.

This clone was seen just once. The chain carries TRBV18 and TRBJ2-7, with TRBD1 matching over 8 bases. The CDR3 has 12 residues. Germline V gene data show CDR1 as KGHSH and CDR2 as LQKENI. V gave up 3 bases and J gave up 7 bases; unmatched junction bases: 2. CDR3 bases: TGTGCCAGCTCACCCAGGGGGCGGGAGCAGTACTTC. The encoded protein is CASSPRGREQYF.

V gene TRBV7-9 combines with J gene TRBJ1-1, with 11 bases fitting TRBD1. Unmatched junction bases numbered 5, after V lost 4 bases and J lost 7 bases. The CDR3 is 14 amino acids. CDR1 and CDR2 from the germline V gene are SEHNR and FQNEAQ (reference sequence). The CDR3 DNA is TGTGCCAGCAGCTCCGGGACAGGGGGTTTTGAAGCTTTCTTT. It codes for CASSSGTGGFEAFF.

CDR3 amino acids: CASSPRQGADTQYF. The CDR3 DNA follows: TGTGCCAGTAGTCCGCGACAGGGCGCAGATACGCAGTATTTT. V and J are TRBV19 and TRBJ2-3; 7 nucleotides line up with TRBD1. The V segment lost 5 bases and the J segment 4 bases; nucleotides outside the gene matches: 6. The CDR3 covers 14 residues. CDR1 LNHDA and CDR2 SQIVND come from the germline V gene (reference sequence).

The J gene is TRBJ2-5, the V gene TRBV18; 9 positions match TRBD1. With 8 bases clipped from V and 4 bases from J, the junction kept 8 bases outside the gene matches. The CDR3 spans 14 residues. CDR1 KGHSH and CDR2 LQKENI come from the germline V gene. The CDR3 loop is CASSAGTGRETQYF. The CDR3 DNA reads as TGTGCCAGCAGCGCCGGGACAGGGAGAGAGACCCAGTACTTC. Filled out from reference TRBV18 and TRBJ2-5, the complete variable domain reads NAGVMQNPRHLVRRRGQEARLRCSPMKGHSHVYWYRQLPEEGLKFMVYLQKENIIDESGMPKERFSAEFPKEGPSILRIQQVVRGDSAAYFCASSAGTGRETQYFGPGTRLLVL.

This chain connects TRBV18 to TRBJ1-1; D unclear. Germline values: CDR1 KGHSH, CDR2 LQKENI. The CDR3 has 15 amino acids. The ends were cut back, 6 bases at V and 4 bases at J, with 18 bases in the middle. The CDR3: CASSQEHSPPTEAFF. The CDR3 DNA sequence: TGTGCCAGCTCTCAAGAGCACTCCCCCCCCACTGAAGCTTTCTTT.

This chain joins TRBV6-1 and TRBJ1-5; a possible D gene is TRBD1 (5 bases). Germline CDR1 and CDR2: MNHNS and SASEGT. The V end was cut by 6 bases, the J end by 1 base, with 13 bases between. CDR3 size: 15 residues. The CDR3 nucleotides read TGTGCCAGCAGCCTCAGGGATGCGAGCAATCAGCCCCAGCATTTT. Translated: CASSLRDASNQPQHF.

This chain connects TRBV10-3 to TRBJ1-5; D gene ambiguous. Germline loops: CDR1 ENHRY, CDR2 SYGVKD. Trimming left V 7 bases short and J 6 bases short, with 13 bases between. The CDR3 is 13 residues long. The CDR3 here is CAITSGGGQPQHF. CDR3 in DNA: TGTGCCATCACCTCAGGCGGAGGTCAGCCCCAGCATTTT.

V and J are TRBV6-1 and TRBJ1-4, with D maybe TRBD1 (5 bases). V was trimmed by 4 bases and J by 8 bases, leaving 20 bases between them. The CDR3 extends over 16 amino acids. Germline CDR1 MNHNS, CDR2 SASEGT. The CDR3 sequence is CASSGQTETLREKLFF. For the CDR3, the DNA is TGTGCCAGCAGTGGGCAGACAGAGACCCTAAGAGAAAAACTGTTTTTT.

The CDR3 loop is CASAQNYGGDYGYTF. The CDR3 DNA follows: TGTGCCAGCGCCCAAAACTATGGGGGAGACTATGGCTACACCTTC. The V and J genes are TRBV18 and TRBJ1-2, with D possibly TRBD1 on 5 matching bases. The CDR3 contains 15 residues. The V gene's germline CDR1 is KGHSH and CDR2 LQKENI. With 8 bases removed from V and 3 bases from J, the gap between germline ends came to 19 bases.

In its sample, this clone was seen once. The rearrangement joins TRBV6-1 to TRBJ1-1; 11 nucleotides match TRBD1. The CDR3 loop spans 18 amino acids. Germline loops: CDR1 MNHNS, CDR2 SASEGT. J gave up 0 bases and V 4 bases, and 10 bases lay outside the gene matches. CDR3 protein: CASSGVPGQGGMNTEAFF. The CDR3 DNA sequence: TGTGCCAGCAGTGGCGTCCCGGGACAGGGGGGGATGAACACTGAAGCTTTCTTT.

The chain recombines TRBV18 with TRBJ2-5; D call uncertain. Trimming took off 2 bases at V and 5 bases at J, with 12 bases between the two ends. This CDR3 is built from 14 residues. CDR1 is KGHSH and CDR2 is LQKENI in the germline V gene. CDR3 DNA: TGTGCCAGCTCACCAATGGGGTCAGGCGAGACCCAGTACTTC. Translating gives CASSPMGSGETQYF.

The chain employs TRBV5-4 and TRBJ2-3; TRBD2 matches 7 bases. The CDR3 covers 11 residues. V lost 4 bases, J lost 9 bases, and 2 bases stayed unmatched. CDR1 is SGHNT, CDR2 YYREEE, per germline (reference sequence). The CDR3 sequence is CASSGGGTQYF. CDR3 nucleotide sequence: TGTGCCAGCAGCGGGGGAGGGACGCAGTATTTT.

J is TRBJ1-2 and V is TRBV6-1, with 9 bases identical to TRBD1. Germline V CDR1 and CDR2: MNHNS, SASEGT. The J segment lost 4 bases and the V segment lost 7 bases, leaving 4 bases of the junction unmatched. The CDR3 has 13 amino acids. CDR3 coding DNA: TGTGCCAGCAATACAGGGGGCAGCTATGGCTACACCTTC. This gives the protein CASNTGGSYGYTF.

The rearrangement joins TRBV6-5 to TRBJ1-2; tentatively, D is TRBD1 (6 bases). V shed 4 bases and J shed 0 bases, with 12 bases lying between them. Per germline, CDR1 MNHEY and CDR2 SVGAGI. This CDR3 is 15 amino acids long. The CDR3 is CASSLGTFTNYGYTF. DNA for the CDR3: TGTGCCAGCAGTTTGGGGACATTCACTAACTATGGCTACACCTTC.

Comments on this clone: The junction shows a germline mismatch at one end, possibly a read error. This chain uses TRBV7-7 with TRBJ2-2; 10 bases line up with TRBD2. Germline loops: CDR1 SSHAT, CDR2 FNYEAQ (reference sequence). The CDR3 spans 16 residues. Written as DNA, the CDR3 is TGTGCTAGCAGCTTAGCGGGGGGTGCGAACACCGGGGAGCTGTTTTTT. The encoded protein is CASSLAGGANTGELFF.

The CDR3 protein is CASRLRPGVPDTQYF. In DNA form, the CDR3 reads TGCGCCAGCAGACTGAGACCGGGGGTCCCAGATACGCAGTATTTT. This rearrangement joins TRBV5-1 to TRBJ2-3, with D maybe TRBD2 (6 bases). The CDR3 runs 15 residues. Trimming pared 5 bases from V and 4 bases from J, leaving 17 bases between. The germline V gene encodes CDR1 SGHRS and CDR2 YFSETQ.

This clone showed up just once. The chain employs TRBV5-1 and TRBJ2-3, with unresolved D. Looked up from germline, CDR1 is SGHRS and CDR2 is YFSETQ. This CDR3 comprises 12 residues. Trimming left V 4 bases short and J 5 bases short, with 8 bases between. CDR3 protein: CASSAQRDTQYF. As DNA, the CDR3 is TGCGCCAGCAGCGCCCAGAGAGATACGCAGTATTTT.

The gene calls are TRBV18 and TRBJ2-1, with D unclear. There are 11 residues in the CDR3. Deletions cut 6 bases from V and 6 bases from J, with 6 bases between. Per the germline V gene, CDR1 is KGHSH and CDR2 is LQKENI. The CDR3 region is CASSAGNEQFF. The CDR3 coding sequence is TGTGCCAGCTCCGCCGGCAATGAGCAGTTCTTC.

The CDR3 sequence is CASIPTGLGLRNTEAFF. The DNA for the CDR3 is TGTGCCAGCATCCCTACGGGCTTAGGATTGAGGAACACTGAAGCTTTCTTT. The rearrangement joins TRBV27 to TRBJ1-1, with no clear D. Germline lookup yields CDR1 MNHEY and CDR2 SMNVEV (reference sequence). V lost 7 bases to trimming and J lost 1 base, with 22 bases between them. This CDR3 comprises 17 residues.

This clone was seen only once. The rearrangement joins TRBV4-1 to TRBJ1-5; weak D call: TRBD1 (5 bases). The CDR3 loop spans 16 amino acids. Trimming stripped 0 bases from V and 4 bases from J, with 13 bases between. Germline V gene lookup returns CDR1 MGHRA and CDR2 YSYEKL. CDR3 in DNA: TGCGCCAGCAGCCAAGATAGTAGGGGACCTAATCAGCCCCAGCATTTT. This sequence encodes CASSQDSRGPNQPQHF.